Listed below are T cell receptor beta chains from one sample, sequenced in a study of regulatory T cells in long-lasting Graves disease. TCRdb recomputed calls from the multiplex PCR reads with MiXCR, one row per CDR3 protein. The sample comprises about 470,000 distinct CDR3 sequences, 20% to 25% of which are singletons, and approximately 6.4% rests with the top ten. The material was peripheral blood mononuclear cells (PBMCs), obtained when the disease was refractory, from a patient treated with antithyroid drugs. The receptors shown here come from a female donor with Graves disease. Both conserved end residues are part of each CDR3. Each record gives: D gene, J gene, clone size, V gene, CDR3 DNA, CDR3 protein. A D gene is named only where the DNA matches it firmly. Rows give clone size only sometimes, using once, few, many, or a class for an expanded clone.

.	TRBJ2-4	few	TRBV29-1	TGCAGCGTTCGGGGCCCAGAAAACATTCAGTACTTC	CSVRGPENIQYF
TRBD1	TRBJ2-7	many	TRBV12-3/TRBV12-4	TGTGCCAGCAGGGGCAGACAGGGACCAAACTACGAGCAGTACTTC	CASRGRQGPNYEQYF
.	TRBJ1-5	many	TRBV28	TGTGCCAGCAGTCCGTGGACACGCAATCAGCCCCAGCATTTT	CASSPWTRNQPQHF
.	TRBJ2-2	few	TRBV7-3	TGTGCCAGCAGCTCCTCGACAGGAGCAGGGGAGCTGTTTTTT	CASSSSTGAGELFF
TRBD2	TRBJ2-2	few	TRBV29-1	TGCAGCGTTCGAGGGACTAGAAACACCGGGGAGCTGTTTTTT	CSVRGTRNTGELFF
TRBD1	TRBJ2-1	.	TRBV29-1	TGCAGCGTTCAGGGGGCGATCAATGAGCAGTTCTTC	CSVQGAINEQFF
.	TRBJ1-5	many	TRBV11-2	TGTGCCAGCAGCTTAGGCGGACATAGCAATCAGCCCCAGCATTTT	CASSLGGHSNQPQHF
.	TRBJ1-2	once	TRBV2	TGTGCCAGCAGTGAGTACGAGAGCGAGCTTGGCTATGGCTACACCTTC	CASSEYESELGYGYTF
.	TRBJ2-2	many	TRBV12-3/TRBV12-4	TGTGGCCACTCACTTAACACCGGGGAGCTGTTTTTT	CGHSLNTGELFF
TRBD2	TRBJ2-5	few	TRBV5-6	TGTGCCAGCAGCGATCCCCGGCTAGCGGGTGGTGAGACCCAGTACTTC	CASSDPRLAGGETQYF
.	TRBJ1-1	many	TRBV25-1	TGTGCCAGCAGTGAATATAAAGGGAGGTACACTGAAGCTTTCTTT	CASSEYKGRYTEAFF